This is a list of T cell receptor beta chains from one sample in a study of T cell responses to AZD1222 COVID-19 vaccine. Clones were read by immunoSEQ multiplex PCR, and TCRdb kept only the in-frame ones, dropping some. Among tens of thousands of clones, 75% to 95% were seen once, and the ten largest hold around 8%. The material sequenced was peripheral blood, taken 28 days after the second AZD1222 dose. These receptors came from an adult who received the AZD1222 COVID-19 vaccine. CDR3s include the opening cysteine and the closing phenylalanine or tryptophan.

v_call	cdr3_aa
TRBV11-1	CASRPNTDTQYF
TRBV18	CASSPPGDGNEKLFF
TRBV6-4	CASSDSRSAYYNEQFF
TRBV3-1/TRBV3-2	CASSPPLAGGPGTQYF
TRBV27	CASSPTGDYRSEQFF
TRBV2	CASSDFGETQYF
TRBV5-1	CASSPPGGITDTQYF
TRBV19	CASRTFYGYTF
TRBV29-1	CSVLSYNEQFF
TRBV10-1	CASSDPGQGNNEQFF
TRBV5-4	CASSSPGTGHYGYTF
TRBV6-5	CASSYSFEGDYGYTF
TRBV19	CATSTQGNTEAFF
TRBV12-3/TRBV12-4	CASGGGTVYEQYF
TRBV6-5	CASGGGWSTDTQYF
TRBV7-9	CASSSSPAERANSYEQYF
TRBV6-2/TRBV6-3	CASSYFRDQPQHF
TRBV7-8	CASSLETAYGYTF
TRBV4-2	CASSRAGTSSQQETQYF
TRBV30	CAWSVAYEQYF
TRBV5-1	CASSLAGEPLMTYEQYF
TRBV2	CASSENAGGIYEQYF
TRBV29-1	CSVSSGPRPDTQYF
TRBV28	CASSAGQGYSPLHF